This TCR beta chain stems from a study of blood T cell repertoires in COVID-19. The CDR3 contains 16 residues. J lost 1 base, V lost 4 bases, and 2 bases had no gene match. The V gene's germline CDR1 is SGHTA and CDR2 FQGNSA. Profiling relied on immunoSEQ multiplex PCR, and the TCRdb table lists in-frame clones only, not all of them. The sample lists about 130,000 clones, around 85% occurring once. This receptor was identified in a man aged 50 or older who had recovered from COVID-19. V usage is TRBV7-2 and J usage is TRBJ2-5, with 14 bases matching TRBD2. Material: PBMCs or T cells enriched from blood (not recorded which). The DNA of the CDR3 is TGTGCCAGCAGCTATGGGACTAGCGGGGGCCAAGAGACCCAGTACTTC. Translated: CASSYGTSGGQETQYF.